Presented here are 21 T cell receptor beta chains from one specimen sequenced in a study of chronic HIV infection and antiretroviral therapy. Via MiXCR, TCRdb re-called the 5' RACE reads, giving one row per CDR3 protein. The sample includes tens of thousands of distinct CDR3 sequences, roughly 8.2% of them seen just once. Material for sequencing was peripheral blood. The receptors were gathered from an adult who had HIV and had not received antiretroviral therapy, or was an uninfected healthy control (not recorded which).

This CDR3 reads CASRGQVGNTIYF. The CDR3 DNA sequence: TGTGCCAGCAGGGGACAAGTTGGAAACACCATATATTTT. The rearrangement uses TRBV27 and TRBJ1-3, with D perhaps matching TRBD1 (6 bases). This CDR3 spans 13 amino acids. V was pared by 6 bases and J by 3 bases, with 9 bases between. Germline CDR1 MNHEY, CDR2 SMNVEV (reference sequence).

This clonotype was observed many times. The chain joins TRBV15 to TRBJ2-2; 13 bases fit TRBD2. Germline V gene sequence: CDR1 LNHNV, CDR2 YYDKDF (reference sequence). The CDR3 is made up of 17 amino acids. The V and J ends lost 5 bases and 4 bases, in that order; junction bases with no gene match: 7. For the CDR3, the DNA is TGTGCCACCAGCTTCAGGACTAGCGGGAGTGGCACCGGGGAGCTGTTTTTT. Its protein is CATSFRTSGSGTGELFF.

This clonotype was recorded at least ten times. The gene calls are TRBV20-1 and TRBJ2-2; D may be TRBD1 or TRBD2 (5 bases each). The CDR3 runs 16 residues. Trimming pared 6 bases from V and 0 bases from J, leaving 17 bases between. Per the germline V gene, CDR1 is DFQATT and CDR2 is SNEGSKA (reference sequence). The CDR3 nucleotides are TGCAGTGCCGCTTCGCTTGGGACGACGAACACCGGGGAGCTGTTTTTT. Amino acids: CSAASLGTTNTGELFF.

This clonotype was found many times. CDR3 nucleotide sequence: TGTGCCGTACAGGTTAACGCCAAAAACATTCAGTACTTC. Translating it yields CAVQVNAKNIQYF. The chain carries TRBV2 and TRBJ2-4, with D perhaps matching TRBD1 (5 bases). V was trimmed by 11 bases and J by 1 base, leaving 12 bases between them. Germline CDR1 SNHLY, CDR2 FYNNEI. The CDR3 is 13 residues long.

The chain combines TRBV20-1 with TRBJ1-4; 7 nucleotides match TRBD1. CDR3 length: 15 amino acids. Trimming removed 0 bases from V and 8 bases from J; junction bases left unmatched: 9. Germline V gives CDR1 DFQATT, CDR2 SNEGSKA (reference sequence). The CDR3 sequence is CSARDLTGDGEKLFF. The CDR3 DNA follows: TGCAGTGCTAGAGATTTAACAGGGGACGGGGAAAAACTGTTTTTT.

Ten or more counts support this clonotype. The J gene is TRBJ1-2, the V gene TRBV20-1; unclear D gene. Looked up from germline, CDR1 is DFQATT and CDR2 is SNEGSKA (reference sequence). V lost 0 bases to trimming and J lost 3 bases, with 8 bases between them. This CDR3 has 13 residues. Written as DNA, the CDR3 is TGCAGTGCTAGAGATTTGGCAGACTATGGCTACACCTTC. Its protein is CSARDLADYGYTF.

A word on this clonotype: Given a much more abundant clone one base away, this may be a read error. This chain uses TRBV29-1 with TRBJ2-5, with D unclear. CDR1 and CDR2 from the germline V gene are SQVTM and ANQGSEA. Trimming removed 3 bases from V and 5 bases from J, with 13 bases in between. This CDR3 region has 13 residues. The CDR3 protein is CSVDSRGWETQYF. The DNA of the CDR3 is TGCAGCGTTGATTCCCGAGGATGGGAGACCCAGTACTTC. Based on the CDR3 plus reference TRBV29-1 and TRBJ2-5, the full variable domain is SAVISQKPSRDICQRGTSLTIQCQVDSQVTMMFWYRQQPGQSLTLIATANQGSEATYESGFVIDKFPISRPNLTFSTLTVSNMSPEDSSIYLCSVDSRGWETQYFGPGTRLLVL.

This clonotype has ten or more counts. The V and J genes are TRBV29-1 and TRBJ2-1; 7 bases map to TRBD2. Trimming cost V 1 base and J 4 bases; bases outside gene matches: 13. This CDR3 has 17 amino acids. The germline V gene has CDR1 SQVTM and CDR2 ANQGSEA. The CDR3: CSVEVEVAGEGYNEQFF. For the CDR3, the DNA is TGCAGCGTTGAAGTGGAGGTTGCGGGAGAAGGTTACAATGAGCAGTTCTTC.

This clonotype was seen at least ten times. The chain employs TRBV28 and TRBJ2-7, with D maybe TRBD1 (5 bases). Deletions cut 6 bases from V and 2 bases from J, with 8 bases between. Germline lookup yields CDR1 MDHEN and CDR2 SYDVKM. The CDR3 is 12 amino acids. In DNA form, the CDR3 reads TGTGCCAGCAGCCAGGGCACCTACGAGCAGTACTTC. Encoded protein: CASSQGTYEQYF.

Ten or more counts support this clonotype. The CDR3 protein is CASSASGNRQGTDTQYF. CDR3 sequence (DNA): TGTGCCAGCAGTGCTAGCGGGAATCGGCAGGGCACAGATACGCAGTATTTT. The genes are TRBV2 and TRBJ2-3, with 9 bases identical to TRBD2. Germline V gives CDR1 SNHLY, CDR2 FYNNEI. This CDR3 region has 17 residues. Trimming took 4 bases from V and 1 from J; bases not matched to a gene: 9.

This clonotype has ten or more counts. This chain connects TRBV28 to TRBJ2-7; maybe TRBD2 (5 bases). Germline V gene data show CDR1 as MDHEN and CDR2 as SYDVKM. The CDR3 covers 14 residues. The V gene lost 6 bases and the J gene lost 0 bases, with 12 bases spanning the gap. In DNA form, the CDR3 reads TGTGCCAGCAGCCAAAGCGGTATCTCCTACGAGCAGTACTTC. Translating it yields CASSQSGISYEQYF.

This rearrangement joins TRBV28 to TRBJ2-7; D gene unclear. V lost 6 bases and J 4 bases, leaving 10 bases between the germline ends. From germline, CDR1 is MDHEN and CDR2 SYDVKM. The CDR3 totals 12 residues. CDR3 nucleotide sequence: TGTGCCAGCAGAAAGCCCCAATACGAGCAGTACTTC. Translating it yields CASRKPQYEQYF. Combining the CDR3 with reference TRBV28 and TRBJ2-7 gives the whole variable domain DVKVTQSSRYLVKRTGEKVFLECVQDMDHENMFWYRQDPGLGLRLIYFSYDVKMKEKGDIPEGYSVSREKKERFSLILESASTNQTSMYLCASRKPQYEQYFGPGTRLTVT.

This clonotype occurred many times. The gene calls are TRBV29-1 and TRBJ1-1; D is unclear. V was trimmed by 8 bases and J by 1 base, leaving 17 bases between them. There are 14 residues in the CDR3. The V gene's germline CDR1 is SQVTM and CDR2 ANQGSEA. CDR3 protein: CSTKRERRNTEAFF. In DNA form, the CDR3 reads TGCAGCACAAAAAGGGAACGTAGGAACACTGAAGCTTTCTTT.

The chain carries TRBV28 and TRBJ1-1, with 9 bases lining up with TRBD1. Germline CDR1 reads MDHEN; CDR2 reads SYDVKM. J was trimmed by 8 bases and V by 5 bases; bases with no gene match: 6. This CDR3 has 13 amino acids. The CDR3 spells CASSPAQGAEAFF. CDR3 DNA sequence: TGTGCCAGCAGTCCGGCACAGGGGGCAGAAGCTTTCTTT.

This clonotype was counted between two and nine times. This chain links TRBV7-2 with TRBJ1-2; perhaps TRBD1 as D (6 bases). V lost 4 bases to trimming and J lost 0 bases, with 9 bases between them. Germline CDR1 and CDR2: SGHTA and FQGNSA. This CDR3 has 14 residues. CDR3 coding DNA: TGTGCCAGCAGCTGGACAGCTGCTAACTATGGCTACACCTTC. Amino acids: CASSWTAANYGYTF.

This clonotype was counted many times. The J gene is TRBJ1-2, the V gene TRBV19; weak D call: TRBD1 (5 bases). With 6 bases removed from V and 4 bases from J, the gap between germline ends came to 15 bases. The CDR3 is 14 amino acids. Germline V gene data show CDR1 as LNHDA and CDR2 as SQIVND (reference sequence). The CDR3 protein is CASRPSGTAYGYTF. In DNA form, the CDR3 reads TGTGCCAGTAGACCGTCCGGGACCGCCTATGGCTACACCTTC. The entire variable domain, with the rest obtained from reference TRBV19 and TRBJ1-2, is as follows: DGGITQSPKYLFRKEGQNVTLSCEQNLNHDAMYWYRQDPGQGLRLIYYSQIVNDFQKGDIAEGYSVSREKKESFPLTVTSAQKNPTAFYLCASRPSGTAYGYTFGSGTRLTVV.

This clonotype was seen a few times. This chain uses TRBV18 with TRBJ1-1; TRBD1 agrees at 9 bases. The CDR3 is made up of 14 amino acids. Per germline, CDR1 KGHSH and CDR2 LQKENI. V shed 5 bases, J shed 6 bases, and the junction held 7 bases outside the gene matches. The CDR3 protein is CASSKTGGLAEAFF. The CDR3 DNA sequence: TGTGCCAGCTCAAAAACAGGGGGCCTAGCTGAAGCTTTCTTT.

This clonotype appeared many times. The chain couples TRBV2 to TRBJ1-4; 11 bases are a match to TRBD1. The trim removed 6 bases at V and 4 bases at J, leaving 4 bases unmatched. Germline V gene sequence: CDR1 SNHLY, CDR2 FYNNEI. The CDR3 runs 15 residues. CDR3 DNA sequence: TGTGCCAGCAGCGGACAGGGGGCGAATAATGAAAAACTGTTTTTT. Translated, it gives CASSGQGANNEKLFF.

This clonotype occurred a few times. The chain links TRBV28 to TRBJ2-3; possibly TRBD2 for D (7 bases). Germline lookup yields CDR1 MDHEN and CDR2 SYDVKM. The ends were cut back, 2 bases at V and 6 bases at J, with 15 bases in the middle. This CDR3 region has 15 residues. The CDR3 nucleotides read TGTGCCAGCAGTTTAGGGGGGGGGGCTTGGGATACGCAGTATTTT. It yields the protein CASSLGGGAWDTQYF.

This clonotype turned up a few times. The chain is built from TRBV29-1 and TRBJ2-3, with TRBD2 identical over 7 bases. V lost 0 bases and J lost 4; bases outside the gene matches: 7. Per germline, CDR1 SQVTM and CDR2 ANQGSEA. This CDR3 has 15 residues. The CDR3 loop reads CSVEDRGRGADTQYF. Here the CDR3 DNA reads TGCAGCGTTGAAGATCGCGGGAGAGGCGCAGATACGCAGTATTTT.

This clonotype has a count of ten or more. The J gene is TRBJ1-5, the V gene TRBV28; D is perhaps TRBD1 (5 bases). The CDR3 covers 12 residues. Germline CDR1 MDHEN, CDR2 SYDVKM. V was cut by 6 bases and J by 7 bases, with 10 bases left in between. CDR3: CASSQGVQPQHF. The CDR3 coding sequence is TGTGCCAGCAGCCAGGGCGTCCAGCCCCAGCATTTT.